These T cell receptor beta chains were read from a single sample in a study of blood T cell repertoires in COVID-19. Assay: immunoSEQ multiplex PCR; the TCRdb copy retains only in-frame clones and omits some. This sample has around 300,000 clones, with approximately 88% found just once. The source material was PBMCs or T cells enriched from blood (not recorded which). The origin of the receptors is a woman under 40 who had recovered from COVID-19. Both conserved end residues are part of each CDR3. A D gene is named only where the DNA matches it firmly. Clone sizes are given selectively: once, few, many, or a class where the clone is expanded.

>TRBD2|TRBJ2-7|15|TRBV18|.
CASSPGGRASGEQYF
TGTGCCAGCTCACCGGGCGGGAGGGCATCGGGCGAGCAGTACTTC
>.|TRBJ2-7|14|TRBV2|once
CASSEDRFSYEQYF
TGTGCCAGCAGTGAAGACAGGTTCTCCTACGAGCAGTACTTC
>TRBD1|TRBJ1-2|15|TRBV19|.
CASTQVGTGTYGYTF
TGTGCCAGTACTCAGGTCGGGACAGGAACATATGGCTACACCTTC
>.|TRBJ2-7|14|TRBV27|.
CASSLQGWSYEQYF
TGTGCCAGCAGTTTACAGGGGTGGTCCTACGAGCAGTACTTC
>TRBD2|TRBJ2-1|15|TRBV10-3|.
CAITPTSGRGNEQFF
TGTGCCATCACCCCGACTAGCGGCCGAGGAAATGAGCAGTTCTTC
>.|TRBJ2-1|11|TRBV28|.
CASSLGGEQFF
TGTGCCAGCAGTTTAGGAGGTGAGCAGTTCTTC
>TRBD1|TRBJ1-2|17|TRBV7-2|.
CASSKLWDRGGNYGYTF
TGTGCCAGCAGCAAACTTTGGGACAGGGGCGGGAACTATGGCTACACCTTC
>TRBD1|TRBJ2-7|13|TRBV5-1|.
CASSARDSYEQYF
TGCGCCAGCAGCGCACGGGACAGCTACGAGCAGTACTTC
>.|TRBJ2-5|15|TRBV28|.
CASSLWEGHQETQYF
TGTGCCAGCAGTTTATGGGAGGGGCACCAAGAGACCCAGTACTTC
>TRBD1|TRBJ2-2|17|TRBV15|.
CATSRGTGGYNTGELFF
TGTGCCACCAGCAGAGGGACAGGGGGCTACAACACCGGGGAGCTGTTTTTT
>TRBD1|TRBJ1-1|17|TRBV11-2|.
CASSSTGTVFMNTEAFF
TGTGCCAGCAGCTCGACCGGGACAGTTTTCATGAACACTGAAGCTTTCTTT
>.|TRBJ1-6|16|TRBV9|.
CASSVAAGTGGSPLHF
TGTGCCAGCAGCGTAGCGGCGGGGACGGGCGGTTCACCCCTCCACTTT
>.|TRBJ1-5|15|TRBV6-5|.
CASSYEQGQNQPQHF
TGTGCCAGCAGTTACGAACAGGGACAAAATCAGCCCCAGCATTTT
>TRBD1|TRBJ1-2|15|TRBV9|.
CASSPRDRATDGYTF
TGTGCCAGCAGCCCCCGGGACAGGGCAACGGATGGCTACACCTTC
>.|TRBJ2-1|12|TRBV27|.
CASSLAGYEQFF
TGTGCCAGCAGTTTAGCAGGGTATGAGCAGTTCTTC
>TRBD1|TRBJ1-2|13|TRBV28|once
CASSPGQGGGYTF
TGTGCCAGCAGCCCGGGACAGGGTGGCGGCTACACCTTC
>TRBD2|TRBJ2-7|16|TRBV28|once
CASTPPLAGFSYEQYF
TGTGCCAGCACCCCCCCCCTAGCGGGTTTCTCCTACGAGCAGTACTTC
>TRBD2|TRBJ2-1|16|TRBV5-1|.
CASSPQGSGRLHEQFF
TGCGCCAGCAGCCCGCAAGGAAGCGGGAGGTTGCATGAGCAGTTCTTC